The clone carrying this T cell receptor beta chain has only a few counts. The sample comes from a study of T-cell memory formation after mild COVID-19. The CDR3 length is 15 residues. Trimming stripped 4 bases from V and 3 bases from J, with 16 bases between. CDR1 is DFQATT, CDR2 SNEGSKA, per germline (reference sequence). From 5'RACE with constant-segment primers came TCR alpha and TCR beta cDNA libraries that carried sample barcodes and UMIs. TCRdb passed the 5' RACE reads through MiXCR, listing each CDR3 protein once. This table has a few hundred thousand distinct CDR3 sequences, approximately 10% appearing once.

The sequence was obtained from a man younger than 35 who had mild COVID-19 (a few samples of this study predate the infection). Cell type and time point are not known. The rearrangement links TRBV20-1 to TRBJ2-1; D might be TRBD1 (6 bases). Sequencing was done on a sample of PBMCs or a T cell subset sorted from them (not recorded which). CDR3 DNA sequence: TGCAGTGCTAAAGATACGGGACACCACTACAATGAGCAGTTCTTC. Translated, it gives CSAKDTGHHYNEQFF.